This entry lists 27 T cell receptor beta chains sequenced from one sample in a study of PD-L1 blockade in urothelial cancer. The data were produced by immunoSEQ multiplex PCR, yet TCRdb's version contains in-frame clones alone and is incomplete. The data hold tens of thousands of clones, with over 70% observed a single time. Sequenced here: PBMCs, sampled around atezolizumab (anti-PD-L1) treatment. The receptors here all came from a middle-aged man with urothelial cancer.

CDR3 residues: CASSRLAGDTDTQYF. CDR3 in DNA: TGCGCCAGCAGTCGGCTAGCGGGAGACACAGATACGCAGTATTTT. The chain recombines TRBV10-1 with TRBJ2-3, with TRBD2 identical over 10 bases. The germline gives CDR1 WNHNN, CDR2 SYGVQD (reference sequence). Germline trimming cut 5 bases from V and 2 bases from J; bases unmatched to any gene: 4. The CDR3 is 15 amino acids.

In this sample, this clone turned up a few times. The rearrangement joins TRBV25-1 to TRBJ2-7; a weak D match, TRBD1 (6 bases). Germline-derived CDR1 and CDR2 are MGHDK and SYGVNS. The CDR3 is 13 amino acids. V was clipped by 8 bases and J by 7 bases, with 18 bases between them. CDR3 amino acids: CASRDTGVGEQYF. The CDR3 coding sequence is TGTGCCAGCCGGGACACTGGGGTAGGGGAGCAGTACTTC.

The chain combines TRBV6-5 with TRBJ2-3; maybe TRBD1 (5 bases). This CDR3 is built from 15 residues. V was shortened by 2 bases and J by 1 base, with 10 bases between the two germline ends. Germline lookup yields CDR1 MNHEY and CDR2 SVGAGI. This chain's CDR3 is CASSYPGLGTDTQYF. The CDR3 DNA is TGTGCCAGCAGTTACCCAGGGTTGGGCACAGATACGCAGTATTTT.

This clone was counted between two and nine times. The chain carries TRBV11-3 and TRBJ1-1; D remains ambiguous. The length of the CDR3 is 13 residues. V was shortened by 0 bases and J by 5 bases, with 7 bases between the two germline ends. CDR1 SGHNT and CDR2 YENEEA come from the germline V gene. CDR3 region: CASSLDLNTEAFF. The CDR3, as DNA: TGTGCCAGCAGCTTAGATCTTAATACTGAAGCTTTCTTT.

The CDR3, as DNA: TGTGCCAGTAGTCACAGGGGCTACGAGCAGTACTTC. As protein: CASSHRGYEQYF. The rearrangement joins TRBV19 to TRBJ2-7; TRBD1 aligns across 7 bases. CDR1 and CDR2 from the germline V gene are LNHDA and SQIVND (reference sequence). The CDR3 sequence is 12 residues long. Losses at the gene ends were 5 bases for V and 3 bases for J; bases not matched to a gene: 1.

As DNA, the CDR3 is TGTGCCAGCAGTATCTGGGGCTCCACAGATACGCAGTATTTT. This encodes CASSIWGSTDTQYF. The chain links TRBV28 to TRBJ2-3; possibly TRBD1 for D (5 bases). This CDR3 has 14 amino acids. The V end was cut by 5 bases, the J end by 2 bases, with 11 bases between. Germline CDR1 reads MDHEN; CDR2 reads SYDVKM.

For the CDR3, the DNA is TGTGCCAGCAGCCCGATCCGGAGGGCCACCGTTAAAAAGTACAATGAGCAGTTCTTC. Residues: CASSPIRRATVKKYNEQFF. The chain combines TRBV11-2 with TRBJ2-1, with a weak D call TRBD2 (6 bases). CDR3 length: 19 amino acids. Trimming shortened V by 5 bases and J by 4 bases, and 27 bases separated the two germline ends. The germline V gene has CDR1 SGHAT and CDR2 FQNNGV.

This clone was counted a single time. The chain uses TRBV28 and TRBJ2-4; 14 bases are shared with TRBD2. This CDR3 is built from 20 residues. Germline V CDR1 and CDR2: MDHEN, SYDVKM. Trimming cost V 7 bases and J 2 bases; bases outside gene matches: 16. The CDR3 here is CASTTRPGTSGRYTKNIQYF. The CDR3 nucleotides are TGTGCCAGCACCACCCGACCGGGGACTAGCGGGAGATATACCAAAAACATTCAGTACTTC.

The chain has TRBV2 and TRBJ2-7; a weak D match, TRBD1 (6 bases). The CDR3 spans 14 residues. With 5 bases removed from V and 7 bases from J, the gap between germline ends came to 18 bases. CDR1 is SNHLY, CDR2 FYNNEI, per germline. The DNA for the CDR3 is TGTGCCAGCAGTCCGGGACAAATAACGGGGGAGCAGTACTTC. It is translated as CASSPGQITGEQYF. Together with reference TRBV2 and TRBJ2-7, the CDR3 gives the full variable domain: EPEVTQTPSHQVTQMGQEVILRCVPISNHLYFYWYRQILGQKVEFLVSFYNNEISEKSEIFDDQFSVERPDGSNFTLKIRSTKLEDSAMYFCASSPGQITGEQYFGPGTRLTVT.

The chain is built from TRBV30 and TRBJ2-1, with TRBD1 matching 11 bases. Germline CDR1 GTSNPN, CDR2 SVGIG (reference sequence). With V trimmed by 3 bases and J by 7 bases, 5 bases remained unmatched. The CDR3 is 14 amino acids. CDR3 region: CAWSRTGGLNEQFF. In DNA, the CDR3 is TGTGCCTGGAGCCGGACAGGGGGCTTGAATGAGCAGTTCTTC.

This clone was recorded only once. The chain recombines TRBV5-4 with TRBJ2-7; D might be TRBD2 (7 bases). Germline V CDR1 and CDR2: SGHNT, YYREEE (reference sequence). The V end was cut by 9 bases, the J end by 4 bases, with 17 bases between. The CDR3 runs to 13 residues. The CDR3 sequence: CANNGGAGYEQYF. CDR3 in DNA: TGTGCCAATAATGGGGGGGCAGGGTACGAGCAGTACTTC.

The chain combines TRBV19 with TRBJ1-1; D uncertain. CDR3 length: 14 amino acids. In germline, CDR1 is LNHDA, CDR2 SQIVND (reference sequence). Trimming removed 6 bases from V and 0 bases from J, with 11 bases in between. CDR3 bases: TGTGCCAGTAGGTCCGGGAGCATGAACACTGAAGCTTTCTTT. Translating gives CASRSGSMNTEAFF.

The chain is built from TRBV10-3 and TRBJ2-7; D call uncertain. CDR1 is ENHRY and CDR2 is SYGVKD in the germline V gene. Trimming removed 4 bases at V and 3 bases at J, with 7 bases between. The CDR3 loop spans 12 amino acids. The CDR3 coding sequence is TGTGCCATCAGTGGAAACAGCTACGAGCAGTACTTC. It specifies CAISGNSYEQYF.

The chain uses TRBV6-6 and TRBJ1-2; TRBD1 might be the D (5 bases). V was shortened by 6 bases and J by 5 bases, with 10 bases between the two germline ends. This CDR3 contains 12 residues. Per germline, CDR1 MNHNY and CDR2 SVGAGI (reference sequence). The CDR3: CASSRQSYGYTF. CDR3 DNA: TGTGCCAGCAGCCGACAGTCTTATGGCTACACCTTC.

The chain couples TRBV6-6 to TRBJ1-2, with D tentatively TRBD1 (5 bases). CDR3 length: 15 residues. The germline V gene has CDR1 MNHNY and CDR2 SVGAGI (reference sequence). Trimming took off 5 bases at V and 8 bases at J, with 21 bases between the two ends. CDR3 in amino acids: CASSDGHRSVGGYTF. In nucleotides, the CDR3 is TGTGCCAGCAGTGACGGACATCGCTCGGTTGGCGGCTACACCTTC.

The V and J genes are TRBV27 and TRBJ1-1; TRBD1 agrees at 9 bases. V lost 5 bases, J lost 1 base, and 8 bases stayed unmatched. This CDR3 spans 16 amino acids. Germline assignment: CDR1 MNHEY and CDR2 SMNVEV (reference sequence). The DNA of the CDR3 is TGTGCCAGCAGTCCTCGGACAGGGGATACGAACACTGAAGCTTTCTTT. Its protein product is CASSPRTGDTNTEAFF.

The rearrangement joins TRBV5-8 to TRBJ2-2, with D possibly matching TRBD1 (6 bases). Germline V CDR1 and CDR2: SGHTS, YDEGEE. There are 15 residues in the CDR3. With 0 bases removed from V and 6 bases from J, the gap between germline ends came to 12 bases. CDR3 nucleotides: TGTGCCAGCAGCTTGGTACAGGGTCAGGCCGGGGAGCTGTTTTTT. Encoded protein: CASSLVQGQAGELFF. The whole variable domain, filled in from reference TRBV5-8 and TRBJ2-2, reads EAGVTQSPTHLIKTRGQQATLRCSPISGHTSVYWYQQALGLGLQFLLWYDEGEERNRGNFPPRFSGRQFPNYSSELNVNALELEDSALYLCASSLVQGQAGELFFGEGSRLTVL.

This chain uses TRBV11-2 with TRBJ2-7; 7 bases are a match to TRBD2. CDR3 length: 15 residues. Germline CDR1 and CDR2: SGHAT and FQNNGV. V shed 1 base and J 0 bases; nucleotides not matched to a gene: 3. The CDR3 DNA sequence: TGTGCCAGCAGCTTAGTACGCGGGAGCTCCTACGAGCAGTACTTC. Protein: CASSLVRGSSYEQYF.

This CDR3 reads CASRKGWVNTEAFF. DNA of the CDR3: TGTGCCAGCAGGAAGGGGTGGGTGAACACTGAAGCTTTCTTT. This chain uses TRBV6-5 with TRBJ1-1; the D gene is possibly TRBD1 (5 bases). The CDR3 runs 14 residues. The V end was cut by 6 bases, the J end by 0 bases, with 11 bases between. The V gene's germline CDR1 is MNHEY and CDR2 SVGAGI.

This rearrangement joins TRBV18 to TRBJ1-2; the D gene is possibly TRBD1 (6 bases). Germline lookup yields CDR1 KGHSH and CDR2 LQKENI. V lost 5 bases to trimming and J lost 2 bases, with 12 bases between them. The CDR3 runs 14 residues. The CDR3 sequence is CASSKDRINYGYTF. CDR3 in DNA: TGTGCCAGCTCAAAGGACAGAATAAACTATGGCTACACCTTC.

The chain employs TRBV29-1 and TRBJ1-3; D is unresolved. The CDR3 length is 15 residues. Trimming left V 5 bases short and J 0 bases short, with 14 bases between. The germline CDR1 and CDR2 sequences are SQVTM and ANQGSEA. The CDR3 reads CSVKFASSSGNTIYF. The CDR3 DNA reads as TGCAGCGTTAAATTTGCTTCGAGCTCTGGAAACACCATATATTTT.

J is TRBJ1-3 and V is TRBV29-1; tentatively, D is TRBD1 (6 bases). There are 17 residues in the CDR3. The V end was cut by 0 bases, the J end by 3 bases, with 18 bases between. CDR1 is SQVTM, CDR2 ANQGSEA, per germline. For the CDR3, the DNA is TGCAGCGTTGAAGAACGTACAGGGTTAATCGGTGGAAACACCATATATTTT. Protein sequence: CSVEERTGLIGGNTIYF. The whole variable domain, remainder taken from reference TRBV29-1 and TRBJ1-3, is SAVISQKPSRDICQRGTSLTIQCQVDSQVTMMFWYRQQPGQSLTLIATANQGSEATYESGFVIDKFPISRPNLTFSTLTVSNMSPEDSSIYLCSVEERTGLIGGNTIYFGEGSWLTVV.

This clone came up a few times. V is TRBV5-4 and J is TRBJ1-6; 7 positions agree with TRBD1. CDR1 is SGHNT and CDR2 is YYREEE in the germline V gene (reference sequence). This CDR3 region has 14 residues. V shed 5 bases, J shed 7 bases, and the junction held 6 bases outside the gene matches. The CDR3 region has the DNA TGTGCCAGCAGGGCTACAGGGGCGAATTCACCCCTCCACTTT. This translates into CASRATGANSPLHF. Full variable domain (rest looked up from reference TRBV5-4 and TRBJ1-6): ETGVTQSPTHLIKTRGQQVTLRCSSQSGHNTVSWYQQALGQGPQFIFQYYREEENGRGNFPPRFSGLQFPNYSSELNVNALELDDSALYLCASRATGANSPLHFGNGTRLTVT.

This chain uses TRBV9 with TRBJ2-1, with 7 bases aligning to TRBD1. J lost 1 base, V lost 4 bases, and 5 bases had no gene match. CDR3 size: 15 residues. The germline gives CDR1 SGDLS, CDR2 YYNGEE. CDR3 coding DNA: TGTGCCAGCAGCCCTCAGGGGGAATCCTACAATGAGCAGTTCTTC. Its translation is CASSPQGESYNEQFF.

The genes are TRBV10-3 and TRBJ2-3, with D tentatively TRBD1 (5 bases). The CDR3 totals 18 residues. V lost 0 bases and J 3 bases, leaving 19 bases between the germline ends. The germline V gene has CDR1 ENHRY and CDR2 SYGVKD. CDR3 DNA sequence: TGTGCCATCAGTGAGTCGCAGGCTTGGGGCTTGGGGACAGATACGCAGTATTTT. It is translated as CAISESQAWGLGTDTQYF.

V and J are TRBV11-3 and TRBJ2-5, with TRBD2 matching 7 bases. The V segment lost 0 bases and the J segment 2 bases; nucleotides outside the gene matches: 3. Germline values: CDR1 SGHNT, CDR2 YENEEA. This CDR3 is built from 15 residues. This chain's CDR3 is CASSLDRTRQETQYF. CDR3 DNA: TGTGCCAGCAGCTTAGACCGGACTAGGCAAGAGACCCAGTACTTC.

The J gene is TRBJ2-5, the V gene TRBV9, with D perhaps matching TRBD2 (7 bases). The CDR3 is 13 residues long. From germline, CDR1 is SGDLS and CDR2 YYNGEE. V lost 3 bases and J lost 5, with 11 bases in between. CDR3 loop: CASSGRGGETQYF. CDR3 nucleotides: TGTGCCAGCAGCGGAAGGGGGGGGGAGACCCAGTACTTC.